The 22 T cell receptor beta chains below come from one sample, sequenced in a study of PD-L1 blockade in urothelial cancer. The method was immunoSEQ multiplex PCR; TCRdb's version includes in-frame clones alone and lacks a portion of them. The sample lists about 49,000 clones, 70% to 90% occurring once. The sequenced sample was PBMCs, obtained around atezolizumab (anti-PD-L1) treatment. These receptor sequences come from a man in his fifties or sixties with urothelial cancer.

The rearrangement uses TRBV5-4 and TRBJ1-1; D unresolved. Germline CDR1 is SGHNT and CDR2 is YYREEE (reference sequence). This CDR3 is 12 amino acids long. V lost 5 bases and J 7 bases, leaving 12 bases between the germline ends. The CDR3: CASSYGRGEAFF. The CDR3 DNA follows: TGTGCCAGCAGTTACGGGCGGGGTGAAGCTTTCTTT. Full variable domain (missing parts from reference TRBV5-4 and TRBJ1-1): ETGVTQSPTHLIKTRGQQVTLRCSSQSGHNTVSWYQQALGQGPQFIFQYYREEENGRGNFPPRFSGLQFPNYSSELNVNALELDDSALYLCASSYGRGEAFFGQGTRLTVV.

The rearrangement links TRBV7-3 to TRBJ2-1, with TRBD2 matching 7 bases. With 0 bases clipped from V and 3 bases from J, the junction kept 2 bases outside the gene matches. From germline, CDR1 is SGHTA and CDR2 FQGTGA. This CDR3 spans 15 amino acids. CDR3 DNA: TGTGCCAGCAGCTTAACGGGGGGGAGCTACAATGAGCAGTTCTTC. Its translation is CASSLTGGSYNEQFF.

V usage is TRBV28 and J usage is TRBJ1-2; D perhaps matches TRBD1 (5 bases). Germline CDR1 and CDR2: MDHEN and SYDVKM. Trimming removed 2 bases at V and 4 bases at J, with 20 bases between. The CDR3 loop spans 17 amino acids. The CDR3: CASSLRLGTTLGYGYTF. CDR3 nucleotides: TGTGCCAGCAGTTTAAGGCTCGGGACTACCTTGGGCTATGGCTACACCTTC.

V is TRBV19 and J is TRBJ2-7; TRBD1 matches 8 bases. Germline assignment: CDR1 LNHDA and CDR2 SQIVND (reference sequence). The CDR3 extends over 16 amino acids. The trim removed 7 bases at V and 3 bases at J, leaving 14 bases unmatched. The CDR3 DNA follows: TGTGCCAGTACTCAAAGGGCGGGGACAGGCCACTACGAGCAGTACTTC. Its protein product is CASTQRAGTGHYEQYF. The variable domain in full, completed from reference TRBV19 and TRBJ2-7, reads DGGITQSPKYLFRKEGQNVTLSCEQNLNHDAMYWYRQDPGQGLRLIYYSQIVNDFQKGDIAEGYSVSREKKESFPLTVTSAQKNPTAFYLCASTQRAGTGHYEQYFGPGTRLTVT.

This rearrangement joins TRBV30 to TRBJ1-6; maybe TRBD1 (6 bases). Germline V gene data show CDR1 as GTSNPN and CDR2 as SVGIG (reference sequence). This CDR3 region has 14 residues. Trimming cost V 3 bases and J 3 bases, with 9 bases left between them. CDR3 nucleotide sequence: TGTGCCTGGAGCCGGGACATCTATAATTCACCCCTCCACTTT. Translated, it gives CAWSRDIYNSPLHF.

The rearrangement uses TRBV5-6 and TRBJ1-1, with 8 bases fitting TRBD1. The CDR3 is 16 residues long. V lost 4 bases, J lost 5 bases, and 13 bases stayed unmatched. Germline loops: CDR1 SGHDT, CDR2 YYEEEE. CDR3 residues: CASSPWTGRGGTEAFF. The CDR3, as DNA: TGTGCCAGCAGCCCTTGGACAGGGCGTGGCGGGACTGAAGCTTTCTTT. Variable domain in full (rest from reference TRBV5-6 and TRBJ1-1): DAGVTQSPTHLIKTRGQQVTLRCSPKSGHDTVSWYQQALGQGPQFIFQYYEEEERQRGNFPDRFSGHQFPNYSSELNVNALLLGDSALYLCASSPWTGRGGTEAFFGQGTRLTVV.

The CDR3 loop is CASSPASGGASNEQFF. As DNA, the CDR3 is TGTGCCAGCAGCCCCGCCAGCGGGGGGGCCAGCAATGAGCAGTTCTTC. The J gene is TRBJ2-1, the V gene TRBV11-2; TRBD2 aligns across 10 bases. The CDR3 runs 16 residues. V trimming: 5 bases; J trimming: 6 bases; junction bases outside the gene matches: 10. CDR1 is SGHAT, CDR2 FQNNGV, per germline.

V and J are TRBV5-1 and TRBJ2-7; 8 bases are a match to TRBD1. The germline gives CDR1 SGHRS, CDR2 YFSETQ. The CDR3 has 15 residues. The J segment lost 6 bases and the V segment lost 0 bases, leaving 8 bases of the junction unmatched. For the CDR3, the DNA is TGCGCCAGCAGCTTGGGTGACAGGGGAATAGGCGAGCAGTACTTC. It specifies CASSLGDRGIGEQYF.

For this clone: A read error may produce the germline difference seen at one junction end. The chain has TRBV7-6 and TRBJ2-5; TRBD2 matches at 9 bases. The CDR3 extends over 17 amino acids. Germline lookup yields CDR1 SGHVS and CDR2 FNYEAQ. In nucleotides, the CDR3 is TGTGCCAGCAGCTTAGTTCCAGCGGGGGGAAAAAGAGAGGCCCAGTACTTC. This codes for CASSLVPAGGKREAQYF.

This chain connects TRBV27 to TRBJ2-3, with D possibly matching TRBD2 (6 bases). This CDR3 is 14 amino acids long. The germline V gene encodes CDR1 MNHEY and CDR2 SMNVEV (reference sequence). V lost 6 bases and J lost 2, with 12 bases in between. The CDR3 region has the DNA TGTGCCAGCAGCCCGGGACTGTCCACAGATACGCAGTATTTT. This gives the protein CASSPGLSTDTQYF.

The chain couples TRBV5-7 to TRBJ2-7; D ambiguous. TRBV5-7 is classed as an ORF, of uncertain function. This CDR3 region has 14 residues. Trimming shortened V by 2 bases and J by 0 bases, and 9 bases separated the two germline ends. The CDR3 DNA follows: TGTGCCAGCAGCTTAGTAGCAACCTCCTACGAGCAGTACTTC. This sequence encodes CASSLVATSYEQYF.

A single count supports this clone. The chain combines TRBV11-2 with TRBJ2-7; D might be TRBD2 (5 bases). Germline CDR1 reads SGHAT; CDR2 reads FQNNGV. The CDR3 runs to 15 residues. Trimming cost V 5 bases and J 5 bases, with 19 bases left between them. Here the CDR3 DNA reads TGTGCCAGCAGCCCAGTTATGGGTGGAGGAGACGAGCAGTACTTC. Encoded protein: CASSPVMGGGDEQYF.

The J gene is TRBJ1-6, the V gene TRBV7-2; D remains unclear. V shed 1 base and J shed 10 bases, with 14 bases lying between them. The CDR3 runs to 15 residues. Germline CDR1 SGHTA, CDR2 FQGNSA. The CDR3 spells CASSLEMAGGSPLHF. Written as DNA, the CDR3 is TGTGCCAGCAGCTTAGAGATGGCGGGAGGATCACCCCTCCACTTT.

This clone appeared once. V usage is TRBV18 and J usage is TRBJ1-2, with 7 nucleotides matching TRBD1. Germline values: CDR1 KGHSH, CDR2 LQKENI. There are 13 residues in the CDR3. The V and J ends lost 4 bases and 3 bases, in that order; junction bases with no gene match: 2. The CDR3 DNA is TGTGCCAGCTCACTAACAGGGGACTATGGCTACACCTTC. Residues: CASSLTGDYGYTF.

The count of this clone is one. The chain uses TRBV6-6 and TRBJ2-3, with TRBD1 matching 9 bases. The ends lost 6 bases at V and 7 bases at J; junction bases unmatched: 8. CDR3 length: 14 amino acids. Germline V gene lookup returns CDR1 MNHNY and CDR2 SVGAGI (reference sequence). CDR3 protein: CASRAGQGGYTQYF. DNA of the CDR3: TGTGCCAGCAGGGCGGGACAGGGAGGTTATACGCAGTATTTT.

The rearrangement uses TRBV6-4 and TRBJ1-1; D ambiguous. Germline CDR1 MRHNA, CDR2 SNTAGT. This CDR3 contains 13 residues. V lost 6 bases and J 6 bases, leaving 14 bases between the germline ends. The CDR3 reads CASRATRHAEAFF. The CDR3 nucleotides are TGTGCCAGCAGGGCTACCCGACACGCTGAAGCTTTCTTT.

The chain has TRBV10-3 and TRBJ2-7; 8 bases map to TRBD1. The CDR3 is made up of 15 amino acids. Germline V gives CDR1 ENHRY, CDR2 SYGVKD. V lost 4 bases and J lost 2; bases outside the gene matches: 7. Here the CDR3 DNA reads TGTGCCATCAGTGCAGTAGGGACAGGAGCCTACGAGCAGTACTTC. This encodes CAISAVGTGAYEQYF.

The chain couples TRBV18 to TRBJ1-2; 9 bases line up with TRBD1. The V segment lost 3 bases and the J segment 1 base; nucleotides outside the gene matches: 3. CDR1 and CDR2 from the germline V gene are KGHSH and LQKENI. The CDR3 spans 15 residues. CDR3 sequence: CASSPGTGSNYGYTF. CDR3 nucleotides: TGTGCCAGCTCACCTGGGACAGGGAGTAACTATGGCTACACCTTC.

This clone was detected only once. The CDR3: CASSLDGGWGGANVLTF. DNA of the CDR3: TGTGCCAGCAGCTTGGACGGAGGGTGGGGAGGGGCCAACGTCCTGACTTTC. The chain combines TRBV5-6 with TRBJ2-6; D is possibly TRBD2 (6 bases). The CDR3 covers 17 residues. Germline CDR1 SGHDT, CDR2 YYEEEE. V was cut by 0 bases and J by 4 bases, with 14 bases left in between. Full variable domain (outside the CDR3, taken from reference TRBV5-6 and TRBJ2-6): DAGVTQSPTHLIKTRGQQVTLRCSPKSGHDTVSWYQQALGQGPQFIFQYYEEEERQRGNFPDRFSGHQFPNYSSELNVNALLLGDSALYLCASSLDGGWGGANVLTFGAGSRLTVL.

In this sample, this clone turned up a few times. The chain joins TRBV19 to TRBJ1-5; the D gene is possibly TRBD1 (6 bases). The V and J ends lost 10 bases and 3 bases respectively, with 16 bases between them. The CDR3 is 14 residues long. Germline lookup yields CDR1 LNHDA and CDR2 SQIVND (reference sequence). This CDR3 reads CATLGDTYNQPQHF. The CDR3 DNA is TGTGCCACTCTTGGGGACACCTACAATCAGCCCCAGCATTTT.

CDR3 nucleotides: TGTGCCAGCAGTTTGGGACTCGGTTCGTCCGGGGAGCTGTTTTTT. Encoded protein: CASSLGLGSSGELFF. This sequence joins TRBV2 and TRBJ2-2; D may be TRBD2 (6 bases). CDR1 and CDR2 from the germline V gene are SNHLY and FYNNEI. V lost 5 bases to trimming and J lost 6 bases, with 16 bases between them. The CDR3 is made up of 15 amino acids.

CDR3 nucleotides: TGTGCTAGTGGTTTGGCAAATCTGGTCGGCCGGGGTGGAAGCAATCAGCCCCAGCATTTT. This codes for CASGLANLVGRGGSNQPQHF. The rearrangement joins TRBV12-5 to TRBJ1-5; D is undetermined. Germline V gene sequence: CDR1 LGHNT, CDR2 FRNRAP. Trimming shortened V by 1 base and J by 1 base, and 23 bases separated the two germline ends. The CDR3 has 20 amino acids.